The table lists the clone carrying this TCR beta chain with a few counts. Its target is not known. All of the isolated RNA was reverse transcribed, so expressed TCRB transcripts were sequenced. The protocol was immunoSEQ multiplex PCR, while the TCRdb copy is restricted to in-frame clones and leaves out a portion. This table has approximately 600,000 clones, about an eighth appearing once. The CDR3 covers 10 residues. Germline lookup yields CDR1 MNHNS and CDR2 SASEGT. V shed 6 bases and J shed 9 bases, with 8 bases lying between them. This sample is part of a study of beta chain features in type 1 diabetes. Study-wide findings and caveats: Among all four CD4+ subsets, Type 1 diabetes patients had TCRB CDR3s that were moderately but significantly shorter. Using cDNA template may skew counts toward highly expressing activated cells. For patients and controls alike, PCR might favor shorter templates to the same degree.

One heparinised blood draw averaging roughly 100 mL was given by each donor. Isolation of CD4+ naive, central memory, regulatory and stem cell-like memory cells was achieved by sorting via CD45RO/CCR7/CD25/CD127/CD95/CD27. Sequencing was carried out using naive CD4+ T cells from blood. This sequence joins TRBV6-1 and TRBJ1-1, with D unresolved. The sequence was obtained from a man in his thirties or forties with type 1 diabetes. The CDR3 spells CASRERKAFF. CDR3 sequence (DNA): TGTGCCAGCAGGGAACGCAAAGCTTTCTTT.